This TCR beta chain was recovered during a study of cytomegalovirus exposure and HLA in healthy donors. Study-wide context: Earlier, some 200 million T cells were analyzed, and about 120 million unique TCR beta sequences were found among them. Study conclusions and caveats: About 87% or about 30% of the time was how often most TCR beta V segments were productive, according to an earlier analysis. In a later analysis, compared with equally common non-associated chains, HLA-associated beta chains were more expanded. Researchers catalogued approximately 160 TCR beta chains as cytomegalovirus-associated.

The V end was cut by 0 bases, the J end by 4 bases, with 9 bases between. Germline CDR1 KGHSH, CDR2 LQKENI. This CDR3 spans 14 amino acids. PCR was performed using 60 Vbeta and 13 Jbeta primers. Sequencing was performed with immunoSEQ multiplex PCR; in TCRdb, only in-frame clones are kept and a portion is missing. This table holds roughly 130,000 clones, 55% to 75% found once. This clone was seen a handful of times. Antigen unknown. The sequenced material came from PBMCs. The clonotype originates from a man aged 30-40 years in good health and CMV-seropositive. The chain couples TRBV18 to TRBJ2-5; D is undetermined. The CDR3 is CASSPPEIRETQYF. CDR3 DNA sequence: TGTGCCAGCTCACCACCCGAGATTAGAGAGACCCAGTACTTC.